This TCR beta chain appears in the sequencing data of a study of shared clonotypes between healthy human individuals. This table comes from immunoSEQ multiplex PCR, and its TCRdb copy is limited to in-frame clones, with some not included. The table has about 770,000 clones, over 60% seen once. Study outcomes and limitations: Relative to their counterparts shared across all four donors, non-shared clonotypes exhibited diminished generation probabilities. Among donors, sharing of clonotypes was expected to be affected by sequencing depth.

Of note for this clone: The antigen is not known.

Into CD45RA+ naive and CD45RA-negative memory subsets, the CD4+ cells were split. The CDR3 loop spans 16 amino acids. From germline, CDR1 is MNHEY and CDR2 SMNVEV (reference sequence). The V gene lost 2 bases and the J gene lost 0 bases, with 11 bases spanning the gap. The sample consisted of memory CD4+ T cells sorted from blood. Subset reported: CD45RA-negative fraction. The receptor was derived from a woman in her 30s in good health. The chain uses TRBV27 and TRBJ2-1; D perhaps matches TRBD2 (5 bases). This CDR3 reads CASSLTPSGSYNEQFF. CDR3 sequence (DNA): TGTGCCAGCAGTTTAACGCCGAGCGGCTCCTACAATGAGCAGTTCTTC.